The next 31 T cell receptor beta chains were all read from a single sample in a study of cytotoxic CD8 clonotypes in ibrutinib-treated CLL. TCRdb keeps only in-frame clones here, not all; method: immunoSEQ multiplex PCR. In the table there are approximately 280,000 clones, about 72% of which are singletons. The material was PBMCs, obtained at disease progression, from a patient treated with ibrutinib. These receptors were taken from a human donor with chronic lymphocytic leukemia.

V and J are TRBV6-1 and TRBJ2-7; possible D gene TRBD1, 5 bases. CDR3 length: 15 amino acids. Trimming pared 0 bases from V and 2 bases from J, leaving 11 bases between. Germline V gene sequence: CDR1 MNHNS, CDR2 SASEGT. CDR3 DNA: TGTGCCAGCAGTGAAGCGGGGCAGAACCCCTACGAGCAGTACTTC. Translation: CASSEAGQNPYEQYF.

The chain links TRBV10-3 to TRBJ1-1; D may be TRBD1 (6 bases). Germline CDR1 and CDR2: ENHRY and SYGVKD. V dropped 6 bases and J dropped 1 base, with 12 bases sitting between them. The CDR3 totals 14 residues. CDR3 amino acids: CAISRQGWNTEAFF. CDR3 DNA: TGTGCCATCAGCAGGCAGGGGTGGAACACTGAAGCTTTCTTT.

V usage is TRBV5-1 and J usage is TRBJ1-1, with D possibly matching TRBD1 (5 bases). V was cut by 0 bases and J by 7 bases, with 10 bases left in between. In germline, CDR1 is SGHRS, CDR2 YFSETQ. CDR3 size: 13 residues. The CDR3 sequence is CASSLEGRNEAFF. In nucleotides, the CDR3 is TGCGCCAGCAGCTTGGAGGGGAGGAATGAAGCTTTCTTT. The full variable domain, its missing parts supplied by reference TRBV5-1 and TRBJ1-1, is KAGVTQTPRYLIKTRGQQVTLSCSPISGHRSVSWYQQTPGQGLQFLFEYFSETQRNKGNFPGRFSGRQFSNSRSEMNVSTLELGDSALYLCASSLEGRNEAFFGQGTRLTVV.

This clone was observed a handful of times. This chain joins TRBV5-4 and TRBJ1-2; perhaps TRBD1 as D (5 bases). The CDR3 spans 14 residues. V lost 4 bases and J 7 bases, leaving 17 bases between the germline ends. CDR1 and CDR2 (germline): SGHNT, YYREEE (reference sequence). This CDR3 is CASSIDRGASGYTF. CDR3 DNA sequence: TGTGCCAGCAGCATAGACAGAGGAGCGAGTGGCTACACCTTC.

This clone was detected a few times. The chain uses TRBV6-4 and TRBJ1-5; D is possibly TRBD1 (5 bases). Germline CDR1 MRHNA, CDR2 SNTAGT. The CDR3 has 14 amino acids. V was pared by 3 bases and J by 5 bases, with 11 bases between. The DNA for the CDR3 is TGTGCCAGCAGTGAGTCATGGGGGGATCAGCCCCAGCATTTT. Its protein product is CASSESWGDQPQHF.

The chain employs TRBV7-2 and TRBJ2-5, with D maybe TRBD1 (6 bases). The CDR3 length is 17 residues. Trimming stripped 5 bases from V and 4 bases from J, with 23 bases between. Germline CDR1 and CDR2: SGHTA and FQGNSA. The CDR3, as DNA: TGTGCCAGCAGCACCGCCCCGTCCGGGTTGGGGGCAGAGACCCAGTACTTC. Translated: CASSTAPSGLGAETQYF.

V gene TRBV10-3 combines with J gene TRBJ1-4; D gene unclear. V shed 5 bases and J shed 0 bases, with 10 bases lying between them. Germline-derived CDR1 and CDR2 are ENHRY and SYGVKD. The CDR3 loop spans 15 amino acids. CDR3 DNA: TGTGCCATCAGTAACGGCGGGGCAACTAATGAAAAACTGTTTTTT. Its translation: CAISNGGATNEKLFF.

This clone was seen just once. The genes are TRBV7-9 and TRBJ1-2; D is ambiguous. V was cut by 2 bases and J by 4 bases, with 14 bases left in between. Germline V gene data show CDR1 as SEHNR and CDR2 as FQNEAQ (reference sequence). The CDR3 extends over 15 amino acids. The CDR3 DNA sequence: TGTGCCAGCAGCTTAACGACTCCGGGGATCTATGGCTACACCTTC. It is translated as CASSLTTPGIYGYTF.

V gene TRBV5-1 combines with J gene TRBJ2-5, with 10 bases lining up with TRBD2. The CDR3 totals 16 residues. V shed 4 bases and J 5 bases; nucleotides not matched to a gene: 11. Germline values: CDR1 SGHRS, CDR2 YFSETQ. CDR3 DNA: TGCGCCAGCAGCCCACGTAAAGCGGGGGGGCCTGAGACCCAGTACTTC. It codes for CASSPRKAGGPETQYF.

This clone was recorded a few times. This chain links TRBV9 with TRBJ2-3, with D unclear. The ends were cut back, 4 bases at V and 4 bases at J, with 7 bases in the middle. The CDR3 has 12 amino acids. From germline, CDR1 is SGDLS and CDR2 YYNGEE. CDR3 sequence: CASSLSADTQYF. In DNA, the CDR3 is TGTGCCAGCAGCCTCTCGGCAGATACGCAGTATTTT.

This clone has a handful of counts. This rearrangement joins TRBV2 to TRBJ1-6; D gene uncertain. The germline CDR1 and CDR2 sequences are SNHLY and FYNNEI. Trimming removed 2 bases from V and 7 bases from J, with 3 bases in between. The CDR3 contains 12 residues. CDR3 sequence: CASSETNSPLHF. The CDR3 DNA follows: TGTGCCAGCAGTGAAACCAATTCACCCCTCCACTTT. Variable domain in full (rest from reference TRBV2 and TRBJ1-6): EPEVTQTPSHQVTQMGQEVILRCVPISNHLYFYWYRQILGQKVEFLVSFYNNEISEKSEIFDDQFSVERPDGSNFTLKIRSTKLEDSAMYFCASSETNSPLHFGNGTRLTVT.

Here the CDR3 DNA reads TGCGCCAGCAGCCAAATATGGGGTGGGACAGATACGCAGTATTTT. It encodes CASSQIWGGTDTQYF. The chain joins TRBV4-3 to TRBJ2-3; D gene unclear. This CDR3 has 15 amino acids. Germline V gives CDR1 LGHNA, CDR2 YSLEER. V was pared by 2 bases and J by 3 bases, with 12 bases between.

The chain combines TRBV6-1 with TRBJ1-1, with TRBD1 as a possible D gene (6 bases). Germline-derived CDR1 and CDR2 are MNHNS and SASEGT. V lost 4 bases to trimming and J lost 0 bases, with 12 bases between them. There are 15 residues in the CDR3. The CDR3 DNA follows: TGTGCCAGCAGTGTCTTACAGGGCGTGAACACTGAAGCTTTCTTT. This sequence encodes CASSVLQGVNTEAFF.

This chain links TRBV5-6 with TRBJ2-1, with D tentatively TRBD2 (6 bases). Deletions cut 2 bases from V and 5 bases from J, with 14 bases between. The CDR3 loop spans 15 amino acids. CDR1 and CDR2 (germline): SGHDT, YYEEEE. The CDR3, as DNA: TGTGCCAGCAGCTTCGGCCGGACTAAAAACAATGAGCAGTTCTTC. Its translation: CASSFGRTKNNEQFF.

The chain employs TRBV11-2 and TRBJ2-7; D remains ambiguous. The CDR3 loop spans 14 amino acids. Germline lookup yields CDR1 SGHAT and CDR2 FQNNGV. The ends were cut back, 1 base at V and 0 bases at J, with 7 bases in the middle. CDR3 sequence: CASSLGSSSYEQYF. The CDR3 coding sequence is TGTGCCAGCAGCTTAGGATCGAGCTCCTACGAGCAGTACTTC. The full variable domain, in which reference TRBV11-2 and TRBJ2-7 provide the parts outside the CDR3, is EAGVAQSPRYKIIEKRQSVAFWCNPISGHATLYWYQQILGQGPKLLIQFQNNGVVDDSQLPKDRFSAERLKGVDSTLKIQPAKLEDSAVYLCASSLGSSSYEQYFGPGTRLTVT.

The rearrangement joins TRBV29-1 to TRBJ1-2; no firm D call. The CDR3 sequence is 11 residues long. Trimming stripped 6 bases from V and 7 bases from J, with 12 bases between. Germline V gene lookup returns CDR1 SQVTM and CDR2 ANQGSEA. Here the CDR3 reads CSVRRPSGYTF. The CDR3 coding sequence is TGCAGCGTCCGTCGGCCTTCTGGCTACACCTTC. The variable domain in full, completed from reference TRBV29-1 and TRBJ1-2, reads SAVISQKPSRDICQRGTSLTIQCQVDSQVTMMFWYRQQPGQSLTLIATANQGSEATYESGFVIDKFPISRPNLTFSTLTVSNMSPEDSSIYLCSVRRPSGYTFGSGTRLTVV.

The rearrangement uses TRBV2 and TRBJ2-7; D call uncertain. Trimming took 3 bases from V and 2 from J, leaving 2 bases between them. The CDR3 runs 11 residues. CDR1 SNHLY and CDR2 FYNNEI come from the germline V gene. CDR3 coding DNA: TGTGCCAGCAGTGAGACCTACGAGCAGTACTTC. Its protein product is CASSETYEQYF. The full variable domain, with the rest looked up from reference TRBV2 and TRBJ2-7, is EPEVTQTPSHQVTQMGQEVILRCVPISNHLYFYWYRQILGQKVEFLVSFYNNEISEKSEIFDDQFSVERPDGSNFTLKIRSTKLEDSAMYFCASSETYEQYFGPGTRLTVT.

The chain links TRBV7-8 to TRBJ2-7, with D possibly matching TRBD1 (6 bases). The CDR3 length is 14 residues. The germline V and J ends were trimmed by 5 bases and 3 bases, with 14 bases remaining between them. Looked up from germline, CDR1 is SGHVS and CDR2 is FQNEAQ. CDR3 DNA: TGTGCCAGCAGCCAACCGGCCAGGGGCTACGAGCAGTACTTC. Protein: CASSQPARGYEQYF. The full variable domain, with the rest looked up from reference TRBV7-8 and TRBJ2-7, is GAGVSQSPRYKVAKRGQDVALRCDPISGHVSLFWYQQALGQGPEFLTYFQNEAQLDKSGLPSDRFFAERPEGSVSTLKIQRTQQEDSAVYLCASSQPARGYEQYFGPGTRLTVT.

The chain joins TRBV5-6 to TRBJ2-6; TRBD2 aligns across 13 bases. With 4 bases clipped from V and 1 base from J, the junction kept 5 bases outside the gene matches. Germline lookup yields CDR1 SGHDT and CDR2 YYEEEE. CDR3 length equals 18 residues. CDR3 in DNA: TGTGCCAGCAGCCGCCCACTAGCGGGAGGGTCTGGGGCCAACGTCCTGACTTTC. It yields the protein CASSRPLAGGSGANVLTF. Looking up the rest from reference TRBV5-6 and TRBJ2-6 gives the full variable domain: DAGVTQSPTHLIKTRGQQVTLRCSPKSGHDTVSWYQQALGQGPQFIFQYYEEEERQRGNFPDRFSGHQFPNYSSELNVNALLLGDSALYLCASSRPLAGGSGANVLTFGAGSRLTVL.

The rearrangement joins TRBV2 to TRBJ1-1; D is unclear. Germline CDR1 SNHLY, CDR2 FYNNEI. The CDR3 runs to 11 residues. Trimming cost V 7 bases and J 10 bases, with 13 bases left between them. CDR3 in DNA: TGTGCCAGCATAGGAGTACTAGGAGCTTTCTTT. This sequence encodes CASIGVLGAFF.

The rearrangement uses TRBV7-8 and TRBJ2-7; TRBD2 aligns across 11 bases. V shed 8 bases and J 3 bases; nucleotides not matched to a gene: 0. The CDR3 spans 12 residues. Germline CDR1 SGHVS, CDR2 FQNEAQ. In DNA, the CDR3 is TGTGCCAGCGGACTAGCGGGCTACGAGCAGTACTTC. Translation: CASGLAGYEQYF.

This clone has more than one count but fewer than ten. The chain is built from TRBV15 and TRBJ1-6; no firm D call. The CDR3 has 13 amino acids. V was trimmed by 1 base and J by 7 bases, leaving 5 bases between them. Germline CDR1 LNHNV, CDR2 YYDKDF (reference sequence). CDR3 bases: TGTGCCACCAGCAGAGTCGGGAATTCACCCCTCCACTTT. Translation: CATSRVGNSPLHF.

The DNA for the CDR3 is TGCAGCGTTGTCAGGCCTGGCCCCTACGAGCAGTACTTC. Amino acids: CSVVRPGPYEQYF. The rearrangement joins TRBV29-1 to TRBJ2-7; unclear D gene. Deletions cut 4 bases from V and 2 bases from J, with 12 bases between. The CDR3 has 13 amino acids. CDR1 is SQVTM and CDR2 is ANQGSEA in the germline V gene.

This chain uses TRBV7-3 with TRBJ2-6; the D call may be TRBD1 or TRBD2 (5 bases each). The CDR3 contains 17 residues. Germline V gene data show CDR1 as SGHTA and CDR2 as FQGTGA. Deletions cut 5 bases from V and 2 bases from J, with 16 bases between. CDR3 in amino acids: CASSNSPVGAGANVLTF. The CDR3 DNA reads TGTGCCAGCAGCAATTCCCCAGTGGGGGCTGGGGCCAACGTCCTGACTTTC.

This clone is a singleton in its sample. This chain joins TRBV5-1 and TRBJ2-5; 8 bases are shared with TRBD2. CDR1 is SGHRS, CDR2 YFSETQ, per germline. The V gene end was trimmed by 4 bases and the J gene end by 7 bases; junction bases not matched to a gene: 15. There are 16 residues in the CDR3. Here the CDR3 DNA reads TGCGCCAGCAGCATTGGGGTGACGGGGGGGCAACGGACCCAGTACTTC. This translates into CASSIGVTGGQRTQYF.

The chain recombines TRBV5-1 with TRBJ2-4, with TRBD1 as a possible D gene (5 bases). This CDR3 has 15 amino acids. The V gene lost 1 base and the J gene lost 2 bases, with 10 bases spanning the gap. Germline V gives CDR1 SGHRS, CDR2 YFSETQ. The CDR3 DNA follows: TGCGCCAGCAGCTTGATGGCAGGGACCAAAAACATTCAGTACTTC. Residues: CASSLMAGTKNIQYF.

The chain combines TRBV5-6 with TRBJ2-7; 9 positions agree with TRBD1. The length of the CDR3 is 16 residues. Germline V gene lookup returns CDR1 SGHDT and CDR2 YYEEEE. V dropped 1 base and J dropped 1; count of bases not matched to a gene: 6. CDR3 sequence: CASSLRTGTGSYEQYF. In DNA form, the CDR3 reads TGTGCCAGCAGCTTGAGGACCGGGACAGGGTCCTACGAGCAGTACTTC.

The chain joins TRBV25-1 to TRBJ2-5; D might be TRBD2 (5 bases). Germline CDR1 and CDR2: MGHDK and SYGVNS. There are 14 residues in the CDR3. V was pared by 5 bases and J by 4 bases, with 14 bases between. CDR3 in DNA: TGTGCCAGCAGTATTTTTGCGGGTCTAGAGACCCAGTACTTC. Translation gives CASSIFAGLETQYF.

The V and J genes are TRBV7-8 and TRBJ1-3; D gene uncertain. Germline CDR1 SGHVS, CDR2 FQNEAQ. CDR3 length: 13 amino acids. Trimming cost V 0 bases and J 4 bases, with 4 bases left between them. CDR3 region: CASSLARGNTIYF. The CDR3 DNA reads TGTGCCAGCAGCTTAGCGCGAGGAAACACCATATATTTT. Full variable domain (outside the CDR3, taken from reference TRBV7-8 and TRBJ1-3): GAGVSQSPRYKVAKRGQDVALRCDPISGHVSLFWYQQALGQGPEFLTYFQNEAQLDKSGLPSDRFFAERPEGSVSTLKIQRTQQEDSAVYLCASSLARGNTIYFGEGSWLTVV.

The chain has TRBV5-1 and TRBJ2-1; 7 bases are shared with TRBD1. Germline V lookup: CDR1 SGHRS, CDR2 YFSETQ. The V segment lost 4 bases and the J segment 0 bases; nucleotides outside the gene matches: 1. The CDR3 has 14 residues. The DNA for the CDR3 is TGCGCCAGCAGCCCAGGGGGCTCCTACAATGAGCAGTTCTTC. It is translated as CASSPGGSYNEQFF.

This chain uses TRBV19 with TRBJ2-2; D uncertain. The CDR3 sequence is 15 residues long. The V gene lost 6 bases and the J gene lost 4 bases, with 15 bases spanning the gap. CDR1 is LNHDA, CDR2 SQIVND, per germline (reference sequence). CDR3 nucleotide sequence: TGTGCCAGTAGCATGGCTAGAGTCTCCACCGGGGAGCTGTTTTTT. Translation gives CASSMARVSTGELFF.